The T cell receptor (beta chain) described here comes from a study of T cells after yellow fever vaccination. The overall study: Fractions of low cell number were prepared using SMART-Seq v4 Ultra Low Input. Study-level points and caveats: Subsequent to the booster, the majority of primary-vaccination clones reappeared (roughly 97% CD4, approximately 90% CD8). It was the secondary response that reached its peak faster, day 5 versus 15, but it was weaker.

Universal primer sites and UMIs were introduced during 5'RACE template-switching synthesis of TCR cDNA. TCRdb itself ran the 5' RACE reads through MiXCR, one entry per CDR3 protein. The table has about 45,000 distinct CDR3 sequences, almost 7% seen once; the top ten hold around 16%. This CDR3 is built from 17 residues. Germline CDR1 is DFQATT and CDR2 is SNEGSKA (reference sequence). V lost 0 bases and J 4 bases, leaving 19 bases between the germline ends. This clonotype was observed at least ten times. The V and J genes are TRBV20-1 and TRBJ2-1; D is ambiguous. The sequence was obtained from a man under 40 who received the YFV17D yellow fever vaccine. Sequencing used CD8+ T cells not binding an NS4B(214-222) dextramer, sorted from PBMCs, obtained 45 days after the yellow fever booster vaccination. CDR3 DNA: TGCAGTGCTAGAGATCTGGGAAACTCACCCTTTTACAATGAGCAGTTCTTC. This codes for CSARDLGNSPFYNEQFF.